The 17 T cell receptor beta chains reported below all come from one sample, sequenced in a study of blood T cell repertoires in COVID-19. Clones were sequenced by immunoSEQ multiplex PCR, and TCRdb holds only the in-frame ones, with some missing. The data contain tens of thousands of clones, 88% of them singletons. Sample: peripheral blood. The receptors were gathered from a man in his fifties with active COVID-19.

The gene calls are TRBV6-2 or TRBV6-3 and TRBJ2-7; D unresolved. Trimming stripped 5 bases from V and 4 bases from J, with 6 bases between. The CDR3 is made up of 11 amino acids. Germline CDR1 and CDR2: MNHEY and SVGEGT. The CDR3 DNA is TGTGCCAGCAGTCAGGCGTACGAGCAGTACTTC. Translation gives CASSQAYEQYF.

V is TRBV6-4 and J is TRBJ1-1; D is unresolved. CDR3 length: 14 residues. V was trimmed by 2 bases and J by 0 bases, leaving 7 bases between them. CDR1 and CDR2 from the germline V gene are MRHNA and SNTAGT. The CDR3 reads CASSDTSMNTEAFF. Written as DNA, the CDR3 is TGTGCCAGCAGTGACACGAGCATGAACACTGAAGCTTTCTTT.

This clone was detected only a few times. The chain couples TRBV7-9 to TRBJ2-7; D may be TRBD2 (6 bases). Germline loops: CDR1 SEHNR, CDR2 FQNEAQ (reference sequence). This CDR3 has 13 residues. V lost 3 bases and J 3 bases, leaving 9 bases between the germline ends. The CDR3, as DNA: TGTGCCAGCAGCTTGGGACTCTTCTACGAGCAGTACTTC. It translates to CASSLGLFYEQYF.

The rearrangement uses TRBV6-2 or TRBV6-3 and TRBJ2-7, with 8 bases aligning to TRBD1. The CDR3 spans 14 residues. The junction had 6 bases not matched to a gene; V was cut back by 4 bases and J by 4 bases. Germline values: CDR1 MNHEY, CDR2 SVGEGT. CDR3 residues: CASSWGQDIYEQYF. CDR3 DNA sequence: TGTGCCAGCAGTTGGGGACAGGACATTTACGAGCAGTACTTC.

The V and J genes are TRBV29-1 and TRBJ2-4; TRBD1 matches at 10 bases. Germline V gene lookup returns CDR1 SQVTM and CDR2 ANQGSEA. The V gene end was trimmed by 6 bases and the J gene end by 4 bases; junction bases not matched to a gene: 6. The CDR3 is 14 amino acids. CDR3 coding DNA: TGCAGCGTCGGGACAGGGGAGGTGAAAAACATTCAGTACTTC. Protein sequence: CSVGTGEVKNIQYF.

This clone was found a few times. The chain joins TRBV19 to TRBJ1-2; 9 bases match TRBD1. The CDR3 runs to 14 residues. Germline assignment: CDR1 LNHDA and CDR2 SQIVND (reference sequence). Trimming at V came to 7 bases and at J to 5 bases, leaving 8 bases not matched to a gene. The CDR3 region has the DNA TGTGCCAGTACCCGACAGGGGGTTAATTATGGCTACACCTTC. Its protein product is CASTRQGVNYGYTF.

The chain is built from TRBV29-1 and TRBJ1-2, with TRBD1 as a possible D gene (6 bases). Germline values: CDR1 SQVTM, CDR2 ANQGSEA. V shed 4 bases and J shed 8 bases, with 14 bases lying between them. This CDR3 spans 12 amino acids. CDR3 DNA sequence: TGCAGCGTTGCGGACAGCGCGGAGGGCTACACCTTC. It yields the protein CSVADSAEGYTF.

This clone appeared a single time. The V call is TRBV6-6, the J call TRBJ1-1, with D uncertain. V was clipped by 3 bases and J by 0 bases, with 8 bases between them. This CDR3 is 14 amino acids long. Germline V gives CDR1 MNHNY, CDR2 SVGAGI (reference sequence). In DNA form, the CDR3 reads TGTGCCAGCAGTTATGAGGGCATGAACACTGAAGCTTTCTTT. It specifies CASSYEGMNTEAFF.

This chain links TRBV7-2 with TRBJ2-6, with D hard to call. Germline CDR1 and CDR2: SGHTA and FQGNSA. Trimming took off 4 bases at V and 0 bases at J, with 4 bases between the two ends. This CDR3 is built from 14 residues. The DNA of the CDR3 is TGTGCCAGCAGCTACAGCTCTGGGGCCAACGTCCTGACTTTC. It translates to CASSYSSGANVLTF.

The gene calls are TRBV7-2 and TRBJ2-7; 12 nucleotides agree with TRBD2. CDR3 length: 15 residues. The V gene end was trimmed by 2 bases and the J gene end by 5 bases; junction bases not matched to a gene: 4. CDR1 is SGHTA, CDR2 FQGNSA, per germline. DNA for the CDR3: TGTGCCAGCAGCTTATGGCTAGCGGGGGGGAACGAGCAGTACTTC. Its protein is CASSLWLAGGNEQYF.

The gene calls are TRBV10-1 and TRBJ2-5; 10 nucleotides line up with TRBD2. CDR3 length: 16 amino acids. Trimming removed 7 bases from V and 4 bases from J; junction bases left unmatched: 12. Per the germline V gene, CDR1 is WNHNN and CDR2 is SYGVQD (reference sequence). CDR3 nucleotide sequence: TGCGCCAGCAACGGGGAAGCGGGGGGGCAGGGAGAGACCCAGTACTTC. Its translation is CASNGEAGGQGETQYF.

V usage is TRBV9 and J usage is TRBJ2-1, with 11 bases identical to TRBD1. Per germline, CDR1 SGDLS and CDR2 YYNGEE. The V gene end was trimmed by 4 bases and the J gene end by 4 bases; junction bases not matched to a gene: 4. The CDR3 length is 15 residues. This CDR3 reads CASSPWDRGYNEQFF. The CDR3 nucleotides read TGTGCCAGCAGCCCGTGGGACAGGGGGTACAATGAGCAGTTCTTC.

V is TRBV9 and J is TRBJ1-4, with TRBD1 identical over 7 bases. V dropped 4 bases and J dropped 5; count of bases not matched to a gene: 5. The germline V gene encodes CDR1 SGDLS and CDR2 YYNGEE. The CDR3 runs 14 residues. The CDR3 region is CASSTGVANEKLFF. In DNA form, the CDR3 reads TGTGCCAGCAGCACAGGGGTGGCAAATGAAAAACTGTTTTTT.

DNA for the CDR3: TGTGCCAGCAGCGGGACAGGCTCCTACGAGCAGTACTTC. Residues: CASSGTGSYEQYF. The V and J genes are TRBV12-3 or TRBV12-4 and TRBJ2-7; 8 nucleotides align to TRBD1. This CDR3 contains 13 residues. V lost 6 bases and J lost 0; bases outside the gene matches: 1.

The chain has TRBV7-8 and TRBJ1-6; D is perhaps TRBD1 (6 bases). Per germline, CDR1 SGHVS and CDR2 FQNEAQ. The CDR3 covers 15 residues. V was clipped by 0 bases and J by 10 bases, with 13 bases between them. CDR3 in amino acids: CASSLAPGVPSPLHF. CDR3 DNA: TGTGCCAGCAGCTTAGCGCCAGGGGTACCCTCACCCCTCCACTTT. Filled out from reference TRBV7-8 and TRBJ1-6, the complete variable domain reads GAGVSQSPRYKVAKRGQDVALRCDPISGHVSLFWYQQALGQGPEFLTYFQNEAQLDKSGLPSDRFFAERPEGSVSTLKIQRTQQEDSAVYLCASSLAPGVPSPLHFGNGTRLTVT.

The CDR3 loop is CASSITADQSLHF. The DNA of the CDR3 is TGTGCCAGTAGTATTACGGCGGATCAGTCCCTCCACTTT. The rearrangement uses TRBV19 and TRBJ1-6; no reliable D call. Germline V gene data show CDR1 as LNHDA and CDR2 as SQIVND (reference sequence). Trimming pared 3 bases from V and 14 bases from J, leaving 14 bases between. The CDR3 consists of 13 residues.

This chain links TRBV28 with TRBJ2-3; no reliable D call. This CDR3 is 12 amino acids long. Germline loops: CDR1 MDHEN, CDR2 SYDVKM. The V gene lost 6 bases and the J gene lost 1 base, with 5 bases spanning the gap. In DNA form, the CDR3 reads TGTGCCAGCAGGTATGGCACAGATACGCAGTATTTT. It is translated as CASRYGTDTQYF.